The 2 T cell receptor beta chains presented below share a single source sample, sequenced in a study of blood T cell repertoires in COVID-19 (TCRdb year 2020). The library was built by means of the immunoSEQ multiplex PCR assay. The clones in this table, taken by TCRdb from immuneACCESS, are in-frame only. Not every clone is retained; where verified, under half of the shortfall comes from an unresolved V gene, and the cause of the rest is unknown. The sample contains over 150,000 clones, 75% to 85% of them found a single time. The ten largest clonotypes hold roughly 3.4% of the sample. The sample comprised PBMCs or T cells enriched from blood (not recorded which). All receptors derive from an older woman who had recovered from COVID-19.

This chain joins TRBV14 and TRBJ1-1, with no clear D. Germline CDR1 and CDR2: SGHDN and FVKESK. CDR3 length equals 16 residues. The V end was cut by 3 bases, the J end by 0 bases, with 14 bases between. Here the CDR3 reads CASSHQRGSMNTEAFF. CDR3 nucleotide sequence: TGTGCCAGCAGCCACCAGCGGGGAAGCATGAACACTGAAGCTTTCTTT.

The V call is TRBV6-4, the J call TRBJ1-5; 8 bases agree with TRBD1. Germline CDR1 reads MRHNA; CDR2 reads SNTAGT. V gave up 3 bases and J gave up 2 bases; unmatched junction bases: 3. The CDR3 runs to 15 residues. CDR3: CASSESTGGNQPQHF. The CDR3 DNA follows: TGTGCCAGCAGTGAATCGACAGGGGGCAATCAGCCCCAGCATTTT.